This T cell receptor (beta chain) is drawn from a study of graft-versus-host responses after intestinal transplantation. The repertoire was sequenced with immunoSEQ multiplex PCR; TCRdb's copy has only in-frame clones and lacks some. Here the sample spans under 4,000 clones, 75% being singletons. Specified time point: postoperative day 105 after intestinal transplantation (dayNNNN = postoperative day). Intraepithelial and lamina propria lymphocytes were freed from processed graft tissue. The CDR3 spans 14 residues. Trimming left V 1 base short and J 5 bases short, with 11 bases between. The germline gives CDR1 KGHSH, CDR2 LQKENI.

This chain links TRBV18 with TRBJ2-5; no definite D call. The starting material was ileum tissue, obtained 105 days after intestinal transplantation. The TCR comes from a human patient who received an intestinal transplant, so some T cells may come from the graft donor. DNA for the CDR3: TGTGCCAGCTCACCACAAAGGTTGGGGGAGACCCAGTACTTC. Translating gives CASSPQRLGETQYF.